A selection of T cell receptor beta chains follows, all from one sample in a study of early T cells in non-severe SARS-CoV-2 infection. A single record per CDR3 protein comes from TCRdb applying MiXCR to the 5' RACE reads. The sample has tens of thousands of distinct CDR3 sequences, 9% to 9.5% seen once. Sequenced: whole blood. The receptor set was obtained from an adult who was a healthcare worker with PCR-confirmed SARS-CoV-2 infection or an uninfected control (not recorded which). Both conserved end residues are part of each CDR3. Each record gives: V gene, clone size, D gene, J gene, CDR3 protein, CDR3 DNA. D genes are given only for firm matches. The size field is filled for only some rows; it gives once, few, many or a size class.

V: TRBV3-1
size: once
D: TRBD2
J: TRBJ2-2
CDR3: CASSLRTSFGELFF
DNA: TGTGCCAGCAGCCTCAGGACTAGCTTCGGGGAGCTGTTTTTT

V: TRBV6-1
size: many
D: -
J: TRBJ1-1
CDR3: CASKIQAQINTEAFF
DNA: TGTGCCAGCAAAATACAGGCCCAAATTAACACTGAAGCTTTCTTT

V: TRBV20-1
size: many
D: -
J: TRBJ2-1
CDR3: CSARGPAYNEQFF
DNA: TGCAGTGCTAGGGGTCCAGCCTACAATGAGCAGTTCTTC

V: TRBV5-1
size: many
D: -
J: TRBJ1-3
CDR3: CASSLVFGGTGNTIYF
DNA: TGCGCCAGCAGCTTGGTTTTTGGAGGGACTGGAAACACCATATATTTT

V: TRBV2
size: many
D: -
J: TRBJ1-2
CDR3: CASSEAAEGPLYGYTF
DNA: TGTGCCAGCAGTGAAGCGGCAGAGGGTCCCCTTTATGGCTACACCTTC

V: TRBV5-8
size: once
D: TRBD2
J: TRBJ2-3
CDR3: CASSLKGGGPPRDTQYF
DNA: TGTGCCAGCAGCTTGAAGGGCGGGGGGCCTCCCCGGGATACGCAGTATTTT

V: TRBV5-6
size: few
D: TRBD2
J: TRBJ2-1
CDR3: CASSLFSGGTSYNEQFF
DNA: TGTGCCAGCAGCTTGTTTAGCGGGGGGACCTCCTACAATGAGCAGTTCTTC

V: TRBV3-1
size: many
D: -
J: TRBJ2-3
CDR3: CASSPHTDTQYF
DNA: TGTGCCAGCAGCCCCCACACAGATACGCAGTATTTT

V: TRBV30
size: many
D: -
J: TRBJ1-1
CDR3: CAWEGGGTEAFF
DNA: TGTGCCTGGGAGGGCGGTGGGACTGAAGCTTTCTTT

V: TRBV18
size: many
D: -
J: TRBJ2-1
CDR3: CASSPPGSNEQFF
DNA: TGTGCCAGCTCACCACCTGGGTCCAATGAGCAGTTCTTC

V: TRBV29-1
size: many
D: -
J: TRBJ1-3
CDR3: CSVVLAGSLSGNTIYF
DNA: TGCAGCGTTGTACTGGCTGGCAGCCTCTCTGGAAACACCATATATTTT

V: TRBV29-1
size: -
D: -
J: TRBJ2-7
CDR3: CSVVLSGGHEQYF
DNA: TGCAGCGTTGTGTTGTCAGGTGGCCACGAGCAGTACTTC

V: TRBV29-1
size: many
D: -
J: TRBJ1-1
CDR3: CSVDRSGGAEAFF
DNA: TGCAGCGTTGACCGGAGCGGGGGTGCTGAAGCTTTCTTT

V: TRBV2
size: few
D: -
J: TRBJ1-1
CDR3: CASRKEAEAFF
DNA: TGTGCCAGCAGGAAGGAGGCTGAAGCTTTCTTT

V: TRBV7-6
size: few
D: TRBD2
J: TRBJ2-2
CDR3: CASSLDFQRETGELFF
DNA: TGTGCCAGCAGCTTAGACTTCCAGCGGGAGACCGGGGAGCTGTTTTTT

V: TRBV6-5
size: many
D: -
J: TRBJ1-6
CDR3: CASSYGGDSPLHF
DNA: TGTGCCAGCAGTTACGGTGGTGATTCACCCCTCCACTTT

V: TRBV5-1
size: many
D: -
J: TRBJ2-2
CDR3: CASSLGHLSNTGELFF
DNA: TGCGCCAGCAGCTTGGGACATTTATCGAACACCGGGGAGCTGTTTTTT

V: TRBV5-1
size: -
D: TRBD1
J: TRBJ1-1
CDR3: CASSFPDRANTEAFF
DNA: TGCGCCAGCAGCTTCCCCGACAGGGCCAACACTGAAGCTTTCTTT